The rows below give T cell receptor beta chains drawn from one sample of a study of cytomegalovirus exposure and HLA in healthy donors. Sequencing used immunoSEQ multiplex PCR; TCRdb keeps in-frame clones, though not all of them. The data show 210,000 or so clones, with more than 60% seen just once and less than 3.5% held by the top ten. Sequenced input: PBMCs. The origin of the receptors is a woman aged 60-70 years in good health and CMV-seropositive. The conserved cysteine and the conserved F or W are not part of the CDR3 here. D genes are given only for firm matches.

V gene | D gene | CDR3 protein
TRBV7-9 | TRBD2 | ASSLLPAGGSDTQY
TRBV5-1 | TRBD1 | ASSLPGQGRREQF
TRBV13 | NA | ASSLETGTEAF
TRBV30 | NA | ACRGPGAYNEQF
TRBV9 | NA | ASSVGVGTAGETQY
TRBV18 | NA | ASSPPGGAPTDTQY
TRBV5-4 | TRBD1 | ASSTDKGAGGTQY
TRBV2 | TRBD2 | ASNTAGGIYNEQF
TRBV9 | TRBD1 | ASSLRGLDTEAF
TRBV30 | NA | AWSVERDYT
TRBV5-1 | NA | ASSLVPGADTQY
TRBV4-3 | NA | ASSQDLWRGQWRATDTQY
TRBV5-1 | TRBD1 | ASSVGGGGQETQY
TRBV29-1 | TRBD2 | SGLEREFAETQY
TRBV15 | NA | ATSRESVASGANGLT
TRBV10-3 | NA | AISQTGGDQPQH
TRBV5-1 | TRBD2 | ASSLMTSGGPTDTQY
TRBV5-4 | NA | ASSLGGRPGTEAF
TRBV11-3 | TRBD1 | ASSQDRVTDTQY
TRBV5-4 | TRBD1 | ASSARQGDAWGYT
TRBV2 | NA | AGAGGHSSGANVLT
TRBV9 | NA | ASSGDSYSGNTIY
TRBV7-2 | TRBD1 | ASSLAKGQGGNYGYT
TRBV4-3 | NA | ASSQDRRGFYEQY
TRBV6-5 | TRBD1 | ASMRDRGSEAF
TRBV30 | NA | AWRGSPNQPQH
TRBV29-1 | TRBD1 | SGGQGKDEQY
TRBV7-6 | TRBD1 | ASSPRQGDGYT
TRBV10-1 | NA | ASSESGLPPF
TRBV14 | TRBD1 | ASSQEQGARNYGYT
TRBV5-1 | TRBD1 | ASSLMTGSRYKLDEQF
TRBV6-5 | TRBD1 | ASRGTGRDEAF
TRBV19 | TRBD2 | ASRLTGGTIETQY
TRBV5-4 | NA | ASSLVQRETQY
TRBV20-1 | NA | SAGEETQY
TRBV5-1 | NA | ASSTGDNSPLH
TRBV7-9 | NA | ASSLSLAYNEQF
TRBV2 | NA | ASRETGLRGNEQF
TRBV6-4 | NA | ASSEVRTLNTGELF
TRBV15 | TRBD2 | ATSLRLAGGAGELF
TRBV7-2 | TRBD1 | ASSLITGEETQY
TRBV5-6 | TRBD2 | ASTFTSGSYTGELF